The next 31 T cell receptor beta chains were all read from a single sample in a study of CD8+ T cells in alopecia areata. The sequencing template was cDNA reverse transcribed from extracted RNA. Produced via immunoSEQ multiplex PCR; TCRdb's table is partial and in-frame only. Sampling found roughly 110,000 clones, none seen once. The sequencing input was lesional skin. Every receptor here comes from a C3H/HeJ mouse with alopecia areata. For this strain, the MHC haplotype corresponds to H2-k.

A word on this clone: These gene names are mouse names. The read terminates 4 residues ahead of where the CDR3 ends, so the germline J gene completes it. Other DNA sequences within the sample encode an identical CDR3. The rearrangement uses TRBV13-3 and TRBJ2-2; TRBD1 might be the D (6 bases). The CDR3 extends over 15 amino acids. V shed 2 bases and J shed 1 base, with 9 bases lying between them. In germline, CDR1 is NNHDY, CDR2 SYVADS. The CDR3 DNA, read in part, is TGTGCCAGCAGTGAGGGAGGGGGAAACACCGGG. Its translation is CASSEGGGNTG. In full, the CDR3 is CASSEGGGNTGQLYF.

As regards this clone: These gene names are mouse names. The CDR3 end is not reached by the read, which stops 4 residues before it; the germline J gene fills it in. V is TRBV1 and J is TRBJ2-4, with 7 bases aligning to TRBD1. Germline V lookup: CDR1 NSQYPW, CDR2 LRSPGD (reference sequence). CDR3 size: 16 residues. The DNA read from the CDR3 is TGCACCTGCAGTGCAGATCCCTCGGGACAGAAAAAC. Its protein product is CTCSADPSGQKN. The complete CDR3 protein is CTCSADPSGQKNTLYF.

This clone was seen only a few times. Mouse gene names and germline throughout. The read halts 4 residues ahead of the CDR3 end, with the missing end drawn from the germline J gene. The chain combines TRBV2 with TRBJ2-7, with D maybe TRBD1 (6 bases). Germline values: CDR1 LGHNA, CDR2 YSYQKL. The V and J ends lost 0 bases and 0 bases respectively, with 9 bases between them. The CDR3 sequence is 15 residues long. CDR3 residues: CASSQEVGGSYEQYF. The covered CDR3 bases are TGTGCCAGCAGCCAAGAGGTAGGGGGCTCCTAT.

For this clone: Gene names denote mouse genes. The read stops 4 residues short of the end of the CDR3; the missing end is completed from the germline J gene. The chain links TRBV1 to TRBJ1-4; the match to TRBD1 covers 10 bases. This CDR3 has 16 residues. Germline V gene sequence: CDR1 NSQYPW, CDR2 LRSPGD (reference sequence). With V trimmed by 3 bases and J by 5 bases, 6 bases remained unmatched. The chain's CDR3 is CTCSARQGARNERLFF. Incomplete CDR3 DNA: TGCACCTGCAGTGCCCGACAGGGGGCGAGGAACGAA.

Notes on this clone: Any gene name here is a mouse gene name. With the read ending 4 residues before the CDR3 end, the germline J gene is used to fill in that end. This sequence joins TRBV13-3 and TRBJ2-3; 9 nucleotides match TRBD1. Germline V gene sequence: CDR1 NNHDY, CDR2 SYVADS. J lost 1 base, V lost 5 bases, and 5 bases had no gene match. This CDR3 is built from 15 residues. The CDR3 is CASRQGAGGAETLYF. The sequenced part of the CDR3 DNA is TGTGCCAGCAGACAGGGGGCTGGTGGTGCAGAA.

Note on this clone: The listed genes are named as in mouse. The read stops 4 residues short of the end of the CDR3; the missing end is completed from the germline J gene. The gene calls are TRBV13-3 and TRBJ2-7; the D gene is possibly TRBD1 (6 bases). The CDR3 spans 14 residues. From germline, CDR1 is NNHDY and CDR2 SYVADS. CDR3 sequence reads: CASSARQGPYEQYF. The DNA read from the CDR3 is TGTGCCAGCAGTGCCCGCCAGGGGCCTTAT.

This clone was observed a few times. Gene and germline names: mouse. Read data end 4 residues before the CDR3 end; the end is taken from the germline J gene. This sequence joins TRBV31 and TRBJ1-1; D gene unclear. There are 11 residues in the CDR3. Germline V gene data show CDR1 as GKSSPN and CDR2 as SITVG. CDR3: CAWSLGTEVFF. The CDR3 bases that were read are TGTGCCTGGAGTCTAGGGACA. Filled out from reference TRBV31 and TRBJ1-1, the complete variable domain reads AQTIHQWPVAEIKAVGSPLSLGCTIKGKSSPNLYWYWQATGGTLQQLFYSITVGQVESVVQLNLSASRPKDDQFILSTEKLLLSHSGFYLCAWSLGTEVFFGKGTRLTVV.

This clone showed up just a few times. The germline and genes are mouse ones. The read stops 4 residues short of the end of the CDR3; the missing end is completed from the germline J gene. The V gene is TRBV19, the J gene TRBJ1-2, with 8 bases lining up with TRBD1. Trimming at V came to 0 bases and at J to 2 bases, leaving 6 bases not matched to a gene. This CDR3 comprises 16 residues. CDR1 and CDR2 from the germline V gene are FNHDT and SITEND (reference sequence). The covered CDR3 bases are TGTGCCAGCAGTATAGCCCGGACAGGGAGGAACTCC. This translates into CASSIARTGRNS. The whole CDR3 protein reads CASSIARTGRNSDYTF. The full variable domain, completed using reference TRBV19 and TRBJ1-2, is GGIITQTPKFLIGQEGQKLTLKCQQNFNHDTMYWYRQDSGKGLRLIYYSITENDLQKGDLSEGYDASREKKSSFSLTVTSAQKNEMAVFLCASSIARTGRNSDYTFGSGTRLLVI.

This clone was recorded many times. Mouse gene names apply. Read data end 4 residues before the CDR3 end; the end is taken from the germline J gene. The V call is TRBV1, the J call TRBJ2-1; 7 bases fit TRBD2. The ends lost 0 bases at V and 3 bases at J; junction bases unmatched: 5. The CDR3 is 16 amino acids. CDR1 NSQYPW and CDR2 LRSPGD come from the germline V gene (reference sequence). The DNA read from the CDR3 is TGCACCTGCAGTGCAGAACGGGCTGGGGGCTATGCT. Protein: CTCSAERAGGYA. The full CDR3 sequence reads CTCSAERAGGYAEQFF. The variable domain in full, completed from reference TRBV1 and TRBJ2-1, reads VTLLEQNPRWRLVPRGQAVNLRCILKNSQYPWMSWYQQDLQKQLQWLFTLRSPGDKEVKSLPGADYLATRVTDTELRLQVANMSQGRTLYCTCSAERAGGYAEQFFGPGTRLTVL.

Only a few counts were recorded for this clone. Here the gene names and germline are mouse. The read finishes 4 residues shy of the CDR3 end, and the germline J gene is used to complete it. The genes are TRBV1 and TRBJ2-4; D perhaps matches TRBD1 (6 bases). The CDR3 covers 15 residues. CDR1 NSQYPW and CDR2 LRSPGD come from the germline V gene (reference sequence). V shed 4 bases and J shed 0 bases, with 11 bases lying between them. The sequenced part of the CDR3 DNA is TGCACCTGCAGTGACAGGGAATTGAGTCAAAAC. Protein sequence: CTCSDRELSQN. The full-length CDR3 reads as CTCSDRELSQNTLYF.

This clone was detected only a few times. All gene names here are mouse names. The read terminates 4 residues ahead of where the CDR3 ends, so the germline J gene completes it. This chain connects TRBV13-3 to TRBJ1-4; 7 bases agree with TRBD1. Germline-derived CDR1 and CDR2 are NNHDY and SYVADS. The CDR3 loop spans 17 amino acids. The V gene end was trimmed by 0 bases and the J gene end by 0 bases; junction bases not matched to a gene: 5. The CDR3 loop reads CASSDVGTALSNERLFF. Incomplete CDR3 DNA: TGTGCCAGCAGTGATGTTGGGACAGCCCTTTCCAACGAA. The whole variable domain, filled in from reference TRBV13-3 and TRBJ1-4, reads EAAVTQSPRSKVAVTGGKVTLSCHQTNNHDYMYWYRQDTGHGLRLIHYSYVADSTEKGDIPDGYKASRPSQENFSLILELASLSQTAVYFCASSDVGTALSNERLFFGHGTKLSVL.

A note on this clone: Genes and germline are mouse. The sequence runs out 4 residues before the end of the CDR3; the remainder is reconstructed from the germline J gene. The chain joins TRBV19 to TRBJ2-7; tentatively, D is TRBD2 (5 bases). The CDR3 totals 12 residues. CDR1 is FNHDT, CDR2 SITEND, per germline (reference sequence). CDR3 bases read: TGTGCCAGCAGTCTCCTGGGTTAT. It is translated as CASSLLGY. The CDR3 as a whole reads CASSLLGYEQYF.

Concerning this clone: The listed genes are named as in mouse. The read ends 4 residues before the CDR3 terminus; that terminus is restored from the germline J gene. V gene TRBV31 combines with J gene TRBJ2-1; 7 bases are shared with TRBD2. CDR1 and CDR2 (germline): GKSSPN, SITVG. CDR3 length: 13 amino acids. Trimming took 5 bases from V and 0 from J; bases not matched to a gene: 1. CDR3 DNA (partial): TGTGCCTGGGACTGGGCTAACTATGCT. Translation: CAWDWANYA. The full CDR3 protein is CAWDWANYAEQFF.

The sample holds a few counts of this clone. Gene names and germline match the mouse. The read ends 4 residues before the CDR3 terminus; that terminus is restored from the germline J gene. This chain uses TRBV1 with TRBJ2-7; D might be TRBD1 (5 bases). This CDR3 comprises 15 residues. V shed 0 bases and J shed 1 base, with 10 bases lying between them. Germline CDR1 NSQYPW, CDR2 LRSPGD (reference sequence). The CDR3 is CTCSAEKAGSYEQYF. Incomplete CDR3 DNA: TGCACCTGCAGTGCAGAAAAGGCAGGGTCCTAT.

Concerning this clone itself: The gene names given are mouse names. The missing CDR3 end, 4 residues past where the read stops, is filled in from the germline J gene. The gene calls are TRBV1 and TRBJ2-2; 11 bases are a match to TRBD2. Trimming took 5 bases from V and 3 from J; bases not matched to a gene: 5. Germline V gene lookup returns CDR1 NSQYPW and CDR2 LRSPGD (reference sequence). The CDR3 is 16 residues long. The CDR3 spells CTCSPDWGVYTGQLYF. CDR3 DNA (partial): TGCACCTGCAGTCCGGACTGGGGGGTGTACACCGGG.

This clone showed up many times. The genes are named according to mouse. Read data end 4 residues before the CDR3 end; the end is taken from the germline J gene. The chain combines TRBV13-3 with TRBJ2-1; 9 nucleotides align to TRBD2. V was pared by 5 bases and J by 4 bases, with 4 bases of the junction left unmatched. The CDR3 extends over 14 amino acids. The germline V gene has CDR1 NNHDY and CDR2 SYVADS. CDR3 DNA, as far as it was read: TGTGCCAGCAGATGGGACTGGGAGTATGCT. As protein: CASRWDWEYA. The full CDR3 protein is CASRWDWEYAEQFF.

Notes on this clone: Each gene name is a mouse one. The CDR3 is cut off 4 residues early in the read; its end comes from the germline J gene. The V and J genes are TRBV1 and TRBJ1-1; the match to TRBD1 covers 8 bases. CDR3 length: 14 residues. From germline, CDR1 is NSQYPW and CDR2 LRSPGD (reference sequence). The DNA read from the CDR3 is TGCACCTGCAGTCTCTCGGGACAGGCGACA. It codes for CTCSLSGQAT. Given in full, the CDR3 is CTCSLSGQATEVFF. Looking up the rest from reference TRBV1 and TRBJ1-1 gives the full variable domain: VTLLEQNPRWRLVPRGQAVNLRCILKNSQYPWMSWYQQDLQKQLQWLFTLRSPGDKEVKSLPGADYLATRVTDTELRLQVANMSQGRTLYCTCSLSGQATEVFFGKGTRLTVV.

Comments on this clone: Germline and genes: mouse. The CDR3 loop reads CASSDARTEDTQYF. The CDR3 bases that were read are TGTGCCAGCAGTGATGCCCGGACAGAAGAC. The J gene is TRBJ2-5, the V gene TRBV13-3; D is possibly TRBD1 (6 bases). The observed sequence ends 4 residues before the CDR3 terminus, with the missing tail filled in from the germline J gene. Germline V gene lookup returns CDR1 NNHDY and CDR2 SYVADS. The CDR3 covers 14 residues. Supplemented by reference TRBV13-3 and TRBJ2-5, the full variable domain reads EAAVTQSPRSKVAVTGGKVTLSCHQTNNHDYMYWYRQDTGHGLRLIHYSYVADSTEKGDIPDGYKASRPSQENFSLILELASLSQTAVYFCASSDARTEDTQYFGPGTRLLVL.

Note on this clone: Genes here carry mouse names. The sequence runs out 4 residues before the end of the CDR3; the remainder is reconstructed from the germline J gene. This sequence joins TRBV13-1 and TRBJ1-2; D call uncertain. The CDR3 loop spans 14 amino acids. Germline values: CDR1 NSHNY, CDR2 SYGAGN. Deletions cut 4 bases from V and 0 bases from J, with 10 bases between. The CDR3 spells CASSFLPANSDYTF. Incomplete CDR3 DNA: TGTGCCAGCAGTTTTTTGCCAGCAAACTCC.

This clone came up a few times. The database protein in TCRdb disagrees with the DNA translation at residue 10; the sequence shown here was translated from the DNA. The genes are named according to mouse. Coverage ceases 3 residues before the CDR3 finishes, and the germline J gene fills in the end. The chain combines TRBV19 with TRBJ1-3; TRBD1 might be the D (6 bases). The CDR3 totals 13 residues. Germline CDR1 reads FNHDT; CDR2 reads SITEND (reference sequence). Between the trimmed V and J ends, which lost 7 bases and 0 bases, there was a span of 8 bases. CDR3 DNA, as far as it was read: TGTGCCAGCCAGACAGGTTCTGGAAATACG. This codes for CASQTGSGNT. The full CDR3 protein is CASQTGSGNTLYF. Full variable domain (remainder filled in from reference TRBV19 and TRBJ1-3): GGIITQTPKFLIGQEGQKLTLKCQQNFNHDTMYWYRQDSGKGLRLIYYSITENDLQKGDLSEGYDASREKKSSFSLTVTSAQKNEMAVFLCASQTGSGNTLYFGEGSRLIVV.

This clone turned up a few times. Genes and germline are mouse. The DNA ends 4 residues before the CDR3 does, and the rest of the CDR3 is filled in from the germline J gene. The V call is TRBV13-3, the J call TRBJ2-4; TRBD2 matches 13 bases. CDR1 is NNHDY and CDR2 is SYVADS in the germline V gene. The CDR3 runs to 16 residues. V shed 3 bases and J 1 base; nucleotides not matched to a gene: 2. CDR3 amino acids: CASSVGTGGGQNTLYF. The CDR3 bases that were read are TGTGCCAGCAGTGTGGGGACTGGGGGGGGTCAAAAC.

This clone occurred a few times. Gene labels here are mouse ones. The read finishes 4 residues shy of the CDR3 end, and the germline J gene is used to complete it. The chain has TRBV19 and TRBJ2-1; 7 nucleotides line up with TRBD2. The junction had 6 bases not matched to a gene; V was cut back by 2 bases and J by 1 base. The germline V gene has CDR1 FNHDT and CDR2 SITEND (reference sequence). The CDR3 runs to 16 residues. The covered CDR3 bases are TGTGCCAGCAGTATGGCTTGGGGGGAGAACTATGCT. Translation gives CASSMAWGENYA. The complete CDR3 protein is CASSMAWGENYAEQFF.

This clone has more than one count but fewer than ten. The germline and genes are mouse ones. The read terminates 4 residues ahead of where the CDR3 ends, so the germline J gene completes it. The rearrangement joins TRBV13-1 to TRBJ1-4, with 7 bases that match TRBD1. Germline V gene sequence: CDR1 NSHNY, CDR2 SYGAGN. Germline trimming cut 0 bases from V and 5 bases from J; bases unmatched to any gene: 4. The length of the CDR3 is 15 residues. The CDR3 protein is CASSDAGQENERLFF. CDR3 bases read: TGTGCCAGCAGTGATGCCGGACAGGAGAACGAA. Drawing the rest from reference TRBV13-1 and TRBJ1-4, the complete variable domain is EAAVTQSPRNKVTVTGGNVTLSCRQTNSHNYMYWYRQDTGHGLRLIHYSYGAGNLRIGDVPDGYKATRTTQEDFFLLLELASPSQTSLYFCASSDAGQENERLFFGHGTKLSVL.

This clone was counted between two and nine times. Gene names refer to mouse genes. The DNA ends 4 residues before the CDR3 does, and the rest of the CDR3 is filled in from the germline J gene. J is TRBJ2-1 and V is TRBV1; D possibly corresponds to TRBD2 (5 bases). Germline V gives CDR1 NSQYPW, CDR2 LRSPGD (reference sequence). V lost 3 bases and J lost 2, with 8 bases in between. This CDR3 is 14 amino acids long. This CDR3 is CTCSAAWDYAEQFF. CDR3 bases read: TGCACCTGCAGTGCGGCCTGGGACTATGCT.

This clone was observed a few times. Gene names refer to mouse genes. With the read ending 4 residues before the CDR3 end, the germline J gene is used to fill in that end. The genes are TRBV19 and TRBJ2-5; 10 nucleotides agree with TRBD2. The length of the CDR3 is 14 residues. Germline-derived CDR1 and CDR2 are FNHDT and SITEND (reference sequence). The part of the CDR3 DNA that was read is TGTGCCAGCACCTCGGACTGGGGGAGCGAC. This sequence encodes CASTSDWGSD. The full CDR3 sequence reads CASTSDWGSDTQYF.

Note on this clone: The TCRdb protein fails to match the DNA translation at residue 8; the protein reported here was translated from the DNA. The genes and germline here are from mouse. The CDR3 end lies 3 residues beyond the end of the read and is filled in from the germline J gene. This chain connects TRBV19 to TRBJ1-6; a possible D gene is TRBD1 (6 bases). TRBJ1-6 is an ORF; its function is uncertain. Germline V gives CDR1 FNHDT, CDR2 SITEND (reference sequence). The CDR3 consists of 11 residues. The CDR3 reads CASSRQDPLYF. The CDR3 bases that were read are TGTGCCAGCAGTAGACAGGACCCC.

This clone was picked up many times. Genes here carry mouse names. The CDR3 is cut off 4 residues early in the read; its end comes from the germline J gene. In the same sample, other DNA sequences code for this CDR3. The V call is TRBV13-1, the J call TRBJ2-1, with TRBD2 identical over 14 bases. The CDR3 loop spans 14 amino acids. From germline, CDR1 is NSHNY and CDR2 SYGAGN. Here the CDR3 reads CASSGDWGGAEQFF. The DNA read from the CDR3 is TGTGCCAGCAGTGGGGACTGGGGGGGCGCT.

At least ten counts were recorded for this clone. The gene names here belong to mouse. The read halts 4 residues ahead of the CDR3 end, with the missing end drawn from the germline J gene. The chain carries TRBV17 and TRBJ1-2; 10 nucleotides match TRBD1. Germline loops: CDR1 MNHDT, CDR2 YYDKIL. There are 14 residues in the CDR3. V was pared by 3 bases and J by 2 bases, with 0 bases of the junction left unmatched. CDR3 DNA (partial): TGTGCTAGCAGTAGGGGACAGGGGAACTCC. It is translated as CASSRGQGNS. From start to end, the CDR3 is CASSRGQGNSDYTF.

Worth noting for this clone: Gene names follow the mouse nomenclature. The observed sequence ends 4 residues before the CDR3 terminus, with the missing tail filled in from the germline J gene. V usage is TRBV1 and J usage is TRBJ2-1; 8 bases align to TRBD2. The germline V gene has CDR1 NSQYPW and CDR2 LRSPGD (reference sequence). This CDR3 has 15 residues. CDR3 DNA, as far as it was read: TGCACCTGCAGTGCAGACTGGGGGGAGGGAGCT. The encoded protein is CTCSADWGEGA. The whole CDR3 region reads CTCSADWGEGAEQFF.

A note on this clone: The genes and germline here are from mouse. The CDR3 end lies 4 residues beyond the end of the read and is filled in from the germline J gene. The chain links TRBV13-3 to TRBJ2-1; 11 bases fit TRBD2. Germline CDR1 NNHDY, CDR2 SYVADS. The CDR3 is made up of 16 amino acids. V shed 5 bases and J 3 bases; nucleotides not matched to a gene: 7. The CDR3 is CASSLGTGGFYAEQFF. The DNA read from the CDR3 is TGTGCCAGCAGCCTCGGGACTGGGGGATTCTATGCT.

This clone was counted between two and nine times. Genes and germline come from the mouse. The chain's CDR3 is CTCSADRGWGRAETLYF. The CDR3 bases that were read are TGCACCTGCAGTGCAGATCGGGGCTGGGGTCGTGCAGAA. The V call is TRBV1, the J call TRBJ2-3; a possible D gene is TRBD2 (6 bases). The CDR3 end falls 4 residues outside the read, so it is completed with the germline J gene. This CDR3 is 17 amino acids long. V was trimmed by 0 bases and J by 1 base, leaving 14 bases between them. Germline V lookup: CDR1 NSQYPW, CDR2 LRSPGD (reference sequence).